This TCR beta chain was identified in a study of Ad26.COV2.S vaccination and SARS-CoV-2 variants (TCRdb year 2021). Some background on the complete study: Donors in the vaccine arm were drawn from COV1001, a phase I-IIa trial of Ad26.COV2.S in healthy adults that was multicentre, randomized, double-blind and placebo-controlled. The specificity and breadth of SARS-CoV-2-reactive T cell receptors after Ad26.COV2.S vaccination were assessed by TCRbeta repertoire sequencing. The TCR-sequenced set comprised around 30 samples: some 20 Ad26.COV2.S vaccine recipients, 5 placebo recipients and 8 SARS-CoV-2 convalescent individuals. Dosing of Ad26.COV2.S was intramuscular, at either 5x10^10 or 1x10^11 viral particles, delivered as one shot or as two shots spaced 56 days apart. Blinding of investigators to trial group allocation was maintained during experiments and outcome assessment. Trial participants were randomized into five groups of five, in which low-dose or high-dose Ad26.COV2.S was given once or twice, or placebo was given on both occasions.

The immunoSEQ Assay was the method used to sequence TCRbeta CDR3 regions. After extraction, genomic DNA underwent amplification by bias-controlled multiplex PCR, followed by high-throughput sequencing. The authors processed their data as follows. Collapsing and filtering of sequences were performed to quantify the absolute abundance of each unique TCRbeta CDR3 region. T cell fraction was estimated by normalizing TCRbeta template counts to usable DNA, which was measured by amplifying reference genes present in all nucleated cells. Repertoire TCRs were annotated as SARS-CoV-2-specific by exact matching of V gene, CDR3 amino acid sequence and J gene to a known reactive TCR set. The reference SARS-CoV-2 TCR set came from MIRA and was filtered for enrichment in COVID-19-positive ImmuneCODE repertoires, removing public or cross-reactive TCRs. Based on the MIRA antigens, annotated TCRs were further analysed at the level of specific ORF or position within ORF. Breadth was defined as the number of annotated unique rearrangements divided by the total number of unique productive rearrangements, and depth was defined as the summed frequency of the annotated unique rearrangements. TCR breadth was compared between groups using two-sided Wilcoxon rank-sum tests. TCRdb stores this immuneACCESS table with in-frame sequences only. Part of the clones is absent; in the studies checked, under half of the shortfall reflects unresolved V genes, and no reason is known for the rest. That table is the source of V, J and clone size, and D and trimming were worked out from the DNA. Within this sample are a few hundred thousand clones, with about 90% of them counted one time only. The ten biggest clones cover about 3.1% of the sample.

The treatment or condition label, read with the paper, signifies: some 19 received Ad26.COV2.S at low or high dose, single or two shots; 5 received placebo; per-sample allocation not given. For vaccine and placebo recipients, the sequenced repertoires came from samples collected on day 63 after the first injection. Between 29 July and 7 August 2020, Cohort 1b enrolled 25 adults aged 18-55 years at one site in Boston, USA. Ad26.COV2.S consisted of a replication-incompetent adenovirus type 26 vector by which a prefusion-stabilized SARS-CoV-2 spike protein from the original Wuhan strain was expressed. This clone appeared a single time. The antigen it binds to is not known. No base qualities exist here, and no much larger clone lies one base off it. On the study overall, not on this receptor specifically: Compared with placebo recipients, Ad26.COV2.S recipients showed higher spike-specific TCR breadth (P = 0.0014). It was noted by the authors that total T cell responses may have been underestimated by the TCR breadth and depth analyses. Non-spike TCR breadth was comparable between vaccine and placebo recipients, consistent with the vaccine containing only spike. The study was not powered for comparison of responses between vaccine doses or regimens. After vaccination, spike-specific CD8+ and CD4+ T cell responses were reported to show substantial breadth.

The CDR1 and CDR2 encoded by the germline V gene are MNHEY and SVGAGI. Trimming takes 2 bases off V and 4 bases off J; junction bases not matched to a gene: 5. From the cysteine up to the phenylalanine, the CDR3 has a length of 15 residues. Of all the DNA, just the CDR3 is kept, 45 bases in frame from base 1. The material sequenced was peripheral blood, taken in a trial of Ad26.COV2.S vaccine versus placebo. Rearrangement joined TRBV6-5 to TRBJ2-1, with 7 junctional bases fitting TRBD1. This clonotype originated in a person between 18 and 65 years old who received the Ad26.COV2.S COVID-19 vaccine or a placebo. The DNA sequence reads TGTGCCAGCAGTTACACAGGGACAGTATACAATGAGCAGTTCTTC. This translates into CASSYTGTVYNEQFF.